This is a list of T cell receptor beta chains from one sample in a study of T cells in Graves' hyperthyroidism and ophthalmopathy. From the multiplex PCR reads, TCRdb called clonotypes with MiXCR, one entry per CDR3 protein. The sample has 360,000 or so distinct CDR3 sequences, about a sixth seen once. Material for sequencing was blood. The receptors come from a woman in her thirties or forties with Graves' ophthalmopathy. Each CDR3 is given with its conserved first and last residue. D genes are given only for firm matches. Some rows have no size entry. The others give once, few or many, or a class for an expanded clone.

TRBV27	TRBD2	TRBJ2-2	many	CASSSTKLAGGVTGELFF	TGTGCCAGCAGTTCGACAAAACTAGCGGGAGGGGTCACCGGGGAGCTGTTTTTT
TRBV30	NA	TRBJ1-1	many	CAWSAGANTEAFF	TGTGCCTGGAGTGCAGGGGCTAACACTGAAGCTTTCTTT
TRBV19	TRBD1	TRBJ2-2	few	CASSKGATGELFF	TGTGCCAGTAGTAAGGGGGCAACCGGGGAGCTGTTTTTT
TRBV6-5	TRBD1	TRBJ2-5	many	CASSYSSPRTGYQETQYF	TGTGCCAGCAGTTACTCGAGCCCACGGACAGGGTACCAAGAGACCCAGTACTTC
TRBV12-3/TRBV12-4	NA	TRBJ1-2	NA	CASSLAGADLYTF	TGTGCCAGCAGTTTGGCAGGGGCCGATCTCTACACCTTC
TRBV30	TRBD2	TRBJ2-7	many	CAWSAGGFVHEQYF	TGTGCCTGGAGTGCGGGGGGTTTCGTACACGAGCAGTACTTC
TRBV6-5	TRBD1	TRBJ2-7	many	CASSYRYPGPGQAYEQYF	TGTGCCAGCAGTTACAGATATCCGGGCCCAGGACAGGCCTACGAGCAGTACTTC
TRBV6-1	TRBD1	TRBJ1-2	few	CASSEVGQGALGYTF	TGTGCCAGCAGTGAAGTTGGACAGGGGGCGTTGGGCTACACCTTC
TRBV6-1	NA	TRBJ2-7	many	CAGRSGPYEQYF	TGTGCCGGACGTAGCGGCCCCTACGAGCAGTACTTC
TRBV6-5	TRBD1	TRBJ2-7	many	CASRSGGTGGLYEQYF	TGTGCCAGCAGATCGGGTGGGACAGGAGGACTCTACGAGCAGTACTTC
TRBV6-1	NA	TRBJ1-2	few	CASRKQVREGYTF	TGTGCCAGCAGGAAACAGGTCAGGGAAGGCTACACCTTC
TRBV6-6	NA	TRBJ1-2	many	CASSLGARNYGYTF	TGTGCCAGCAGTTTGGGGGCCCGTAACTATGGCTACACCTTC
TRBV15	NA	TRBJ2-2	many	CATSGEVTGELFF	TGTGCCACCTCAGGGGAGGTAACCGGGGAGCTGTTTTTT
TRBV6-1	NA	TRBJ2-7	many	CASSARQGHYEQYF	TGTGCCAGCAGTGCCCGACAAGGACACTACGAGCAGTACTTC
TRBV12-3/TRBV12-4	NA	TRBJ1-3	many	CASSLDSLISGNTIYF	TGTGCCAGCAGTTTAGACAGTTTGATCTCTGGAAACACCATATATTTT
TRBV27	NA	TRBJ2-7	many	CASSSRGPYEQYF	TGTGCCAGCAGTTCACGGGGCCCCTACGAGCAGTACTTC
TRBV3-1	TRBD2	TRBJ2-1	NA	CASSDRIGRADEQFF	TGTGCCAGCAGCGATCGTATCGGGAGGGCGGACGAGCAGTTCTTC
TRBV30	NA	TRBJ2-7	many	CAWTQGYEQYF	TGTGCCTGGACACAGGGTTACGAGCAGTACTTC
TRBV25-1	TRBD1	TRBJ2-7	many	CASSEYRVGRDRSYEQYF	TGTGCCAGCAGTGAATATCGAGTCGGTAGGGACAGGTCCTACGAGCAGTACTTC
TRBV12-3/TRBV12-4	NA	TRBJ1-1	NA	CASSIEQGRTEAFF	TGTGCCAGCAGTATAGAACAGGGAAGGACTGAAGCTTTCTTT
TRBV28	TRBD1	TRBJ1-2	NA	CASRPGQFYGYTF	TGTGCCAGTAGACCGGGACAGTTCTATGGCTACACCTTC
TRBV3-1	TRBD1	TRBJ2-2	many	CASSSWTGTNTGELFF	TGTGCCAGCAGCAGCTGGACAGGAACGAACACCGGGGAGCTGTTTTTT
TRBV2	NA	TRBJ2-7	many	CASSEAGQRNSYEQYF	TGTGCCAGCAGTGAAGCGGGGCAGCGGAACTCCTACGAGCAGTACTTC
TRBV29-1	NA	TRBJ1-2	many	CSVVNPGEGYTF	TGCAGCGTCGTAAACCCAGGGGAAGGCTACACCTTC
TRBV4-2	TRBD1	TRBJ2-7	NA	CASSQSGQGGYEQYF	TGTGCCAGCAGCCAATCGGGACAGGGAGGATACGAGCAGTACTTC
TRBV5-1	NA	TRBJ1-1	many	CASSLEGPNPQAFF	TGCGCCAGCAGCTTGGAGGGTCCCAATCCTCAAGCTTTCTTT
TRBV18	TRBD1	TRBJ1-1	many	CASDDRDEAFF	TGTGCCAGCGACGACAGGGATGAAGCTTTCTTT
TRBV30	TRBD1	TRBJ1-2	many	CAWRGQGSYGYTF	TGTGCCTGGAGAGGACAGGGCAGCTATGGCTACACCTTC
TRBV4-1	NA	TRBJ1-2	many	CASSQDRRNHYGYTF	TGCGCCAGCAGCCAAGATCGGAGGAATCACTATGGCTACACCTTC
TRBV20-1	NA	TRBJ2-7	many	CSARAGSGSTHEQYF	TGCAGTGCTAGAGCGGGTTCGGGCTCAACACACGAGCAGTACTTC
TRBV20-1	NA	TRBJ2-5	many	CSARDVVNPQETQYF	TGCAGTGCTAGAGATGTGGTAAACCCGCAAGAGACCCAGTACTTC
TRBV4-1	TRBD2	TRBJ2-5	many	CASSQQVAGVGETQYF	TGCGCCAGCAGCCAACAAGTAGCGGGAGTGGGAGAGACCCAGTACTTC